These 3 T cell receptor beta chains share one sample of origin, sequenced in a study of blood T cell repertoires in COVID-19. TCRdb keeps only in-frame clones here, not all; method: immunoSEQ multiplex PCR. Among around 72,000 clones listed, about 81% were seen once. The sequencing input was peripheral blood. All receptors derive from a human donor in a cohort sampled during active COVID-19.

The genes are TRBV5-1 and TRBJ1-1, with D perhaps TRBD1 (6 bases). The CDR3 has 15 amino acids. The germline gives CDR1 SGHRS, CDR2 YFSETQ. The V end lost 4 bases, the J end lost 7 bases, and 20 bases lay between the germline ends. The CDR3 coding sequence is TGCGCCAGCAGCCAGACCAGGGGAAATGTCGGTGAAGCTTTCTTT. Its translation is CASSQTRGNVGEAFF.

This chain links TRBV5-1 with TRBJ2-4; 11 bases map to TRBD2. The CDR3 is made up of 18 amino acids. Losses at the gene ends were 6 bases for V and 6 bases for J; bases not matched to a gene: 17. Germline V gives CDR1 SGHRS, CDR2 YFSETQ. CDR3 nucleotides: TGCGCCAGCACCCACCGACCCCAACTAGCGGGGGAAGGAAACATTCAGTACTTC. The encoded protein is CASTHRPQLAGEGNIQYF.

This chain joins TRBV11-3 and TRBJ1-5; 10 nucleotides agree with TRBD1. V dropped 5 bases and J dropped 5; count of bases not matched to a gene: 12. The CDR3 spans 17 residues. Germline V lookup: CDR1 SGHNT, CDR2 YENEEA. The CDR3 protein is CASSPNSRTGGDQPQHF. DNA of the CDR3: TGTGCCAGCAGCCCAAACTCTCGGACAGGGGGGGATCAGCCCCAGCATTTT.